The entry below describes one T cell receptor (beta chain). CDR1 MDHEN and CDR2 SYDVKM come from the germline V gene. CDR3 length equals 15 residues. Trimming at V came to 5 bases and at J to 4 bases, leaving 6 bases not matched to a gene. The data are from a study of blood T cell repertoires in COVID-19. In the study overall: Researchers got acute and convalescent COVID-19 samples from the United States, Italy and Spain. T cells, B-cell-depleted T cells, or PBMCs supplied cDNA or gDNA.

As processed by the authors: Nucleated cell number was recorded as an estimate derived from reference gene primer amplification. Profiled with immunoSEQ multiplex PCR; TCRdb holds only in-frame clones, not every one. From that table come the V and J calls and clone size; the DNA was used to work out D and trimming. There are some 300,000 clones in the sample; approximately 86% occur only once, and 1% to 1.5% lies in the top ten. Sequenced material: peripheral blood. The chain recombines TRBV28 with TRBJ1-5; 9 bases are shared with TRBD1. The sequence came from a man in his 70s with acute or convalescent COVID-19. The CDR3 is CASSPWDRDNQPQHF. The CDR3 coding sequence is TGTGCCAGCAGTCCCTGGGACAGGGATAATCAGCCCCAGCATTTT. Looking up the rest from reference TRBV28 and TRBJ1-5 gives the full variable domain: DVKVTQSSRYLVKRTGEKVFLECVQDMDHENMFWYRQDPGLGLRLIYFSYDVKMKEKGDIPEGYSVSREKKERFSLILESASTNQTSMYLCASSPWDRDNQPQHFGDGTRLSIL.